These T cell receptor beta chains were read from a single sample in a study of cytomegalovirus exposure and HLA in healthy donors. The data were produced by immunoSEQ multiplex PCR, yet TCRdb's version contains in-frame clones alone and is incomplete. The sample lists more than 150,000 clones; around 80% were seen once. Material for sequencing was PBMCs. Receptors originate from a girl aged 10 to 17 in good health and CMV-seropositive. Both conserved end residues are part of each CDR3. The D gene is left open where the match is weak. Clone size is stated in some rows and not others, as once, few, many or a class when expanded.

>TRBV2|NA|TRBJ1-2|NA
TGTGCCAGCAGTAGTACGCAGCCTGGGGGCCATGGCTACACCTTC
CASSSTQPGGHGYTF
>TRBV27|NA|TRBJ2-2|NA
TGTGTCAGCAGCGAGGGCGGGGAGCTGTTTTTT
CVSSEGGELFF
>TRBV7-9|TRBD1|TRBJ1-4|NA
TGTGCCAGCAGCTTAAGTCAGGGCAGGGGGCAGGAAAAACTGTTTTTT
CASSLSQGRGQEKLFF
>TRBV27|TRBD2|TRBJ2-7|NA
TGTGCCAGCAGTTTATGGCTAGCGGGAGGTTTCCTGGACGAGCAGTACTTC
CASSLWLAGGFLDEQYF
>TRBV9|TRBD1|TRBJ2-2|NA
TGTGCCAGCAGCCTGGACAGGGCCGGGGAGCTGTTTTTT
CASSLDRAGELFF
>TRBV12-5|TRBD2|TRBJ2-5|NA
TGTGCTAGTGGTGAGGGACTAAAAGAGACCCAGTACTTC
CASGEGLKETQYF
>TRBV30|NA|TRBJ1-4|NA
TGTGCCGCGGCCCCCAATGAAAACCTGTTTTTT
CAAAPNENLFF
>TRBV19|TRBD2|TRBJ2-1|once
TGTGCCAGTAGTATAGGGAGACTAGCGGGCTGGTATGAGCAGTTCTTC
CASSIGRLAGWYEQFF
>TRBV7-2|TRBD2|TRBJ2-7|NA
TGTGCCAGCAGCCCAAGCGGGGCCTACGAGCAGTACTTC
CASSPSGAYEQYF
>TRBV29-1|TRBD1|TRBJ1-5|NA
TGCAGCGGCCAACAGGGGCTGGATCAGCCCCAGCATTTT
CSGQQGLDQPQHF
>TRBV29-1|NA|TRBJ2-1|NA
TGCAGCGTTGTGGGAGGAGGAACCAATGAGCAGTTCTTC
CSVVGGGTNEQFF
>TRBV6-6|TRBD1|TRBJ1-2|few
TGTGCCAGCAGTTCCTTCACCGGGACAGCGAACTATGGCTACACCTTC
CASSSFTGTANYGYTF
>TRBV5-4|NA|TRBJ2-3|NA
TGTGCCAGCAGCTGGGAGTACACAGATACGCAGTATTTT
CASSWEYTDTQYF